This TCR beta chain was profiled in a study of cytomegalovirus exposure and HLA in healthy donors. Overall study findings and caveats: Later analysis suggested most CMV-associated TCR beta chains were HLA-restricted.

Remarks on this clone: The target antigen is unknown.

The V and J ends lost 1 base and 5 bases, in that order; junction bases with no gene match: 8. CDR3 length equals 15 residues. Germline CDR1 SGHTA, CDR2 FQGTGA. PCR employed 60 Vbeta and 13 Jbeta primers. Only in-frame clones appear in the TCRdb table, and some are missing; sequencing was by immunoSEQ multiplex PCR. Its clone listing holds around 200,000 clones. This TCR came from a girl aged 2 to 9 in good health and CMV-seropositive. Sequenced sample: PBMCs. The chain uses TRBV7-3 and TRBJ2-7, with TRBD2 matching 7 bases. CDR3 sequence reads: CASSLKAGVGNEQYF. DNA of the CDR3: TGTGCCAGCAGCTTAAAGGCGGGAGTGGGGAACGAGCAGTACTTC.